This TCR beta chain was recovered during a study of shared clonotypes between healthy human individuals. Profiled with immunoSEQ multiplex PCR; TCRdb holds only in-frame clones, not every one. The table shows a few million clones, with around 90% occurring only once. CDR3 size: 13 residues. Trimming shortened V by 1 base and J by 6 bases, and 5 bases separated the two germline ends. Germline V lookup: CDR1 SGHNT, CDR2 YYREEE (reference sequence). This TCR was sampled from a man aged 18 to 29 in good health. What was sequenced was naive CD4+ T cells sorted from blood. Subset: CD45RA+ positively selected. The V and J genes are TRBV5-4 and TRBJ1-6; no reliable D call. CDR3 in DNA: TGTGCCAGCAGCTTGCAGATTAATTCACCCCTCCACTTT. Residues: CASSLQINSPLHF. Drawing the rest from reference TRBV5-4 and TRBJ1-6, the complete variable domain is ETGVTQSPTHLIKTRGQQVTLRCSSQSGHNTVSWYQQALGQGPQFIFQYYREEENGRGNFPPRFSGLQFPNYSSELNVNALELDDSALYLCASSLQINSPLHFGNGTRLTVT.